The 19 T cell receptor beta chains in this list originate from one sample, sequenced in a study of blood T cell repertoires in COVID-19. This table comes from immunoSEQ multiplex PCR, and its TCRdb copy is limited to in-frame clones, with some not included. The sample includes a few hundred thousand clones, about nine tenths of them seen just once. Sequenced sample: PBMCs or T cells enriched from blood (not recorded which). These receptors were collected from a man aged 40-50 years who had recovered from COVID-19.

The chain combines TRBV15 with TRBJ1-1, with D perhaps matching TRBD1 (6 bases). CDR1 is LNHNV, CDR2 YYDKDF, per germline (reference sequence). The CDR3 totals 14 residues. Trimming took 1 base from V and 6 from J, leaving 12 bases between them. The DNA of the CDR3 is TGTGCCACCAGCAGAGTCCAGGGGCACGCTGAAGCTTTCTTT. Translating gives CATSRVQGHAEAFF.

For the CDR3, the DNA is TGTGCCAGCAGTACCCAGGGTGCCCCTAGCACAGATACGCAGTATTTT. As protein: CASSTQGAPSTDTQYF. This sequence joins TRBV28 and TRBJ2-3, with D tentatively TRBD1 (5 bases). Germline V gives CDR1 MDHEN, CDR2 SYDVKM. The CDR3 length is 16 residues. V was pared by 5 bases and J by 0 bases, with 15 bases between.

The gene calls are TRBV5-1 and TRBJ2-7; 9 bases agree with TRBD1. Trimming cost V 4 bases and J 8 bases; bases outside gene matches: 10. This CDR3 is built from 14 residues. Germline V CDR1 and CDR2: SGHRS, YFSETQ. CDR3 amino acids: CASSPWTGEGQQYF. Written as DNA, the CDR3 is TGCGCCAGCAGCCCGTGGACAGGGGAGGGACAGCAGTACTTC.

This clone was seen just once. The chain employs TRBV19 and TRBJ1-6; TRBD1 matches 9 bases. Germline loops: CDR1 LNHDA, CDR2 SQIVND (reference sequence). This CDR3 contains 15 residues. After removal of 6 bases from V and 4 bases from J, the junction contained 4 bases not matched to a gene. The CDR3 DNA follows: TGTGCCAGTAGAACAGGGGGCGCTTATAATTCACCCCTCCACTTT. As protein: CASRTGGAYNSPLHF. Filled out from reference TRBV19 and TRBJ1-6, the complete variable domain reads DGGITQSPKYLFRKEGQNVTLSCEQNLNHDAMYWYRQDPGQGLRLIYYSQIVNDFQKGDIAEGYSVSREKKESFPLTVTSAQKNPTAFYLCASRTGGAYNSPLHFGNGTRLTVT.

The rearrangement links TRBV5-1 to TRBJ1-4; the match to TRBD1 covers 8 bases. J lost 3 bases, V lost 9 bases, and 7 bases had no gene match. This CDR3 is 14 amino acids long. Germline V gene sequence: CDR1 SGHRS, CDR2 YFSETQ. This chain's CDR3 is CATHTGGANEKLFF. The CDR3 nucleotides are TGCGCCACCCATACAGGGGGGGCTAATGAAAAACTGTTTTTT.

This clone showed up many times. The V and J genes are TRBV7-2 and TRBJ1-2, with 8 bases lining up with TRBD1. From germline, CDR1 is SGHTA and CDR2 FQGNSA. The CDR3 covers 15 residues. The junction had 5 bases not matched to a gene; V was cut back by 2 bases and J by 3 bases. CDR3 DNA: TGTGCCAGCAGCTTACGTTCAGGGGGCGACTATGGCTACACCTTC. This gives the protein CASSLRSGGDYGYTF.

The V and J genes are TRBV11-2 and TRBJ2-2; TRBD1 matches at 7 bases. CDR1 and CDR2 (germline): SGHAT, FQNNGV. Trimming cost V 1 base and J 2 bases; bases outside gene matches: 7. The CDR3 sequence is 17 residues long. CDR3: CASSLVGRGRNTGELFF. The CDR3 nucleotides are TGTGCCAGCAGCTTAGTTGGAAGGGGGCGTAACACCGGGGAGCTGTTTTTT.

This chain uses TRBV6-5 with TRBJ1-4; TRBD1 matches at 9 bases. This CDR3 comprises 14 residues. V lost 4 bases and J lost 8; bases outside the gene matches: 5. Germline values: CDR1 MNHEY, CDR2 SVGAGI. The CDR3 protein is CASSFDRGVEKLFF. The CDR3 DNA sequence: TGTGCCAGCAGTTTCGACAGGGGGGTAGAAAAACTGTTTTTT.

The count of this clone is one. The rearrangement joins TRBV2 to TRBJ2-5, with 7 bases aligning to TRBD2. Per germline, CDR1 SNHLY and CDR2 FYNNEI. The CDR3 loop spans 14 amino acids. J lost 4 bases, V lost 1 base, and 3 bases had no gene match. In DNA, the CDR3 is TGTGCCAGCAGTGAAGGACTAGCAGGAGAGACCCAGTACTTC. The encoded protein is CASSEGLAGETQYF.

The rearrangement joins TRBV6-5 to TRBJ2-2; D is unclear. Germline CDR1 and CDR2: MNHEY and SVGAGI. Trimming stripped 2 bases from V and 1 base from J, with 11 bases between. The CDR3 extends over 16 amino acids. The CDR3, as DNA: TGTGCCAGCAGTTACGGCGGCAGCAAGAACACCGGGGAGCTGTTTTTT. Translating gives CASSYGGSKNTGELFF.

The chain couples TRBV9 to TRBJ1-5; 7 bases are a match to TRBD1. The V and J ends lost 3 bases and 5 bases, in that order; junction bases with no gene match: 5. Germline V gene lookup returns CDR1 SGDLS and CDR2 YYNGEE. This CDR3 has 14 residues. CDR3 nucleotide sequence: TGTGCCAGCAGCGAGGGGGACAGATATCAGCCCCAGCATTTT. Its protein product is CASSEGDRYQPQHF.

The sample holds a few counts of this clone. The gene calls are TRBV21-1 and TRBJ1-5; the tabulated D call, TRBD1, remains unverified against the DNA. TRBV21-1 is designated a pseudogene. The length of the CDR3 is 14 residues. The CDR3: CASNSLRAHQPQHF. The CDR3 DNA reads TGTGCCAGCAACTCCCTCAGGGCCCATCAGCCCCAGCATTTT.

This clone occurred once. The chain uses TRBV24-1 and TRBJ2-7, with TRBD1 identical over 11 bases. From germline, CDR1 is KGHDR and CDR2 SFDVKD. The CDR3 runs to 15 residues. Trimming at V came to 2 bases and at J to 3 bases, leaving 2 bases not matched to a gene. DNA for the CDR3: TGTGCCACCAGTGATTCCGGGACAGGGGGCTACGAGCAGTACTTC. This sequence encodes CATSDSGTGGYEQYF.

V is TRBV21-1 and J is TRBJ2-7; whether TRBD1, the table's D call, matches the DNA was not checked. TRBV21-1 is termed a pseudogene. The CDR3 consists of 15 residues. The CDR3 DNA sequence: TGTGCCAGCCGAAGTCGGGGACAGGGATACTACGAGCAGTACTTC. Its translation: CASRSRGQGYYEQYF.

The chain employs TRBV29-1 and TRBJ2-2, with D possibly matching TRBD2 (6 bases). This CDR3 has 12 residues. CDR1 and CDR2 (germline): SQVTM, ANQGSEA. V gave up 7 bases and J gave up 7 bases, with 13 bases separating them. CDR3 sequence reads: CSAAGGVGELFF. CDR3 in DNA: TGCAGCGCCGCCGGGGGTGTCGGGGAGCTGTTTTTT.

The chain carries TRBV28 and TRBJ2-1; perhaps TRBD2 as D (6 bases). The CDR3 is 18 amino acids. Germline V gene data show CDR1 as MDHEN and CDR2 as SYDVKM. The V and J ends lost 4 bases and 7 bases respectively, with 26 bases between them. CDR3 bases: TGTGCCAGCAGTTCCGCCGGGGGTAGCTTGATGAGGGTTAATGAGCAGTTCTTC. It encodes CASSSAGGSLMRVNEQFF. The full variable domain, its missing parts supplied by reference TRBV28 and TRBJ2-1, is DVKVTQSSRYLVKRTGEKVFLECVQDMDHENMFWYRQDPGLGLRLIYFSYDVKMKEKGDIPEGYSVSREKKERFSLILESASTNQTSMYLCASSSAGGSLMRVNEQFFGPGTRLTVL.

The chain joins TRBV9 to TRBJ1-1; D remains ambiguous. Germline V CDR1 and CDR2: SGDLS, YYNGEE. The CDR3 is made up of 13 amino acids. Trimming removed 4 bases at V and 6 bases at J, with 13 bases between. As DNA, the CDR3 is TGTGCCAGCAGCCCCAGGTCCATGGCTGAAGCTTTCTTT. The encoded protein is CASSPRSMAEAFF. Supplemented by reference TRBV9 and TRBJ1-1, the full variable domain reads DSGVTQTPKHLITATGQRVTLRCSPRSGDLSVYWYQQSLDQGLQFLIQYYNGEERAKGNILERFSAQQFPDLHSELNLSSLELGDSALYFCASSPRSMAEAFFGQGTRLTVV.

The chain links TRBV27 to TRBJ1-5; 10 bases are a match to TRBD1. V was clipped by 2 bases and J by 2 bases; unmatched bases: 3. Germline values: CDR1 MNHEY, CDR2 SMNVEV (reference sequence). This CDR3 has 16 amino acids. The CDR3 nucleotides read TGTGCCAGCAGTTTACGAGGGACAGGGGGCAATCAGCCCCAGCATTTT. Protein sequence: CASSLRGTGGNQPQHF.

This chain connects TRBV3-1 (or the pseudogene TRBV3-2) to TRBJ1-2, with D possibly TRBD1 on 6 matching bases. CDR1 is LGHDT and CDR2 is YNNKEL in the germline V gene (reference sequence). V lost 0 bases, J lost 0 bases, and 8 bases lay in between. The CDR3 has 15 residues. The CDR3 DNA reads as TGTGCCAGCAGCCAAGAGGGGGCCCCTAACTATGGCTACACCTTC. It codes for CASSQEGAPNYGYTF.